The clone carrying this T cell receptor (beta chain) has a handful of counts. The source of the sample is a study of T cells in Graves' hyperthyroidism and ophthalmopathy. V was shortened by 7 bases and J by 1 base, with 13 bases between the two germline ends. This CDR3 comprises 13 residues. Germline CDR1 SQVTM, CDR2 ANQGSEA. From RNA transcripts, TCR beta CDR3 regions were amplified. The HTBI set primed first-round TCR CDR3 RT-PCR. TCRdb called the multiplex PCR reads again in MiXCR, with one record for every CDR3 protein. The sample carries 690,000 or so distinct CDR3 sequences, 18% recorded once. This receptor was taken from a woman between 50 and 59 years old with Graves' hyperthyroidism that later progressed to Graves' ophthalmopathy. Sequenced material: blood. The rearrangement uses TRBV29-1 and TRBJ1-1, with D perhaps matching TRBD1 (6 bases). The CDR3 loop is CSAGDTPNTEAFF. As DNA, the CDR3 is TGCAGCGCTGGGGACACCCCGAACACTGAAGCTTTCTTT. The whole variable domain, filled in from reference TRBV29-1 and TRBJ1-1, reads SAVISQKPSRDICQRGTSLTIQCQVDSQVTMMFWYRQQPGQSLTLIATANQGSEATYESGFVIDKFPISRPNLTFSTLTVSNMSPEDSSIYLCSAGDTPNTEAFFGQGTRLTVV.